One TCR beta chain is described in this entry. This sample stems from a study of control samples from healthy donors and cancer patients. CDR3 length: 13 residues. Germline assignment: CDR1 MNHEY and CDR2 SMNVEV (reference sequence). Trimming removed 6 bases from V and 6 bases from J; junction bases left unmatched: 5. Some clones are missing from TCRdb's copy, which holds only in-frame ones; the method was immunoSEQ multiplex PCR. The sample has under 80,000 clones, roughly 94% seen once. This receptor was taken from a woman aged 40-49 years in good health. This chain joins TRBV27 and TRBJ1-1, with 9 bases aligning to TRBD1. What was sequenced was blood. The CDR3 here is CASSLGQGSEAFF. The CDR3 region has the DNA TGTGCCAGCAGCCTGGGACAGGGATCTGAAGCTTTCTTT.